The next 8 T cell receptor beta chains were all read from a single sample in a study of cytomegalovirus exposure and HLA in healthy donors. It was with 60 Vbeta and 13 Jbeta primers that the PCR ran. Some clones are missing from TCRdb's copy, which holds only in-frame ones; the method was immunoSEQ multiplex PCR. The sample consists of about 140,000 clones, over 70% of them appearing once. The sequencing sample was made of PBMCs. Receptors were obtained from a male donor in good health and CMV-seronegative.

CDR3 sequence: CASSPTSWETQYF. CDR3 nucleotides: TGTGCCAGCAGCCCGACTAGCTGGGAGACCCAGTACTTC. V is TRBV7-6 and J is TRBJ2-5, with TRBD2 identical over 7 bases. The CDR3 runs 13 residues. Germline CDR1 and CDR2: SGHVS and FNYEAQ. J lost 5 bases, V lost 5 bases, and 5 bases had no gene match. Full variable domain (remainder filled in from reference TRBV7-6 and TRBJ2-5): GAGVSQSPRYKVTKRGQDVALRCDPISGHVSLYWYRQALGQGPEFLTYFNYEAQQDKSGLPNDRFSAERPEGSISTLTIQRTEQRDSAMYRCASSPTSWETQYFGPGTRLLVL.

The gene calls are TRBV28 and TRBJ1-2; D possibly corresponds to TRBD1 (5 bases). The CDR3 totals 16 residues. Germline V gives CDR1 MDHEN, CDR2 SYDVKM. V was pared by 6 bases and J by 3 bases, with 20 bases between. The CDR3 loop reads CASRPITARGDYGYTF. CDR3 coding DNA: TGTGCCAGCAGACCGATCACAGCCCGGGGGGACTATGGCTACACCTTC.

This clone occurred a few times. The chain employs TRBV11-3 and TRBJ2-2; weak D call: TRBD2 (5 bases). Trimming took off 8 bases at V and 4 bases at J, with 11 bases between the two ends. This CDR3 has 13 amino acids. Germline V gene lookup returns CDR1 SGHNT and CDR2 YENEEA. The CDR3 here is CASGGRGTGELFF. CDR3 DNA: TGTGCCAGCGGTGGACGGGGCACCGGGGAGCTGTTTTTT. Full variable domain (missing parts from reference TRBV11-3 and TRBJ2-2): EAGVVQSPRYKIIEKKQPVAFWCNPISGHNTLYWYLQNLGQGPELLIRYENEEAVDDSQLPKDRFSAERLKGVDSTLKIQPAELGDSAVYLCASGGRGTGELFFGEGSRLTVL.

The chain recombines TRBV7-2 with TRBJ2-7; 15 nucleotides agree with TRBD2. The CDR3 consists of 18 residues. Trimming took 6 bases from V and 2 from J; bases not matched to a gene: 11. Germline assignment: CDR1 SGHTA and CDR2 FQGNSA. The DNA for the CDR3 is TGTGCCAGCAGTTGGTCCGGGACTAGCGGGAGGTTAACCTACGAGCAGTACTTC. Translated, it gives CASSWSGTSGRLTYEQYF.

This clone was seen just once. One end of the junction fails to match germline, which may point to a read error. The chain has TRBV9 and TRBJ2-3; 8 bases agree with TRBD1. CDR1 is SGDLS and CDR2 is YYNGEE in the germline V gene. The CDR3 covers 15 residues. The CDR3 DNA is TGTGCCAGCAGCGTCTGGACAGGGTTCCCAGATACGCGGTATTTT. Protein sequence: CASSVWTGFPDTRYF.

The chain joins TRBV4-3 to TRBJ2-7, with 11 bases identical to TRBD1. Unmatched junction bases numbered 5, after V lost 0 bases and J lost 7 bases. The CDR3 is made up of 15 amino acids. Germline V gene sequence: CDR1 LGHNA, CDR2 YSLEER. This chain's CDR3 is CASSQDGTGGGEQYF. The CDR3 region has the DNA TGCGCCAGCAGCCAAGACGGGACAGGGGGTGGGGAGCAGTACTTC.

The table lists this clone with a few counts. The chain links TRBV7-2 to TRBJ1-1; 7 bases are shared with TRBD1. Germline lookup yields CDR1 SGHTA and CDR2 FQGNSA. The CDR3 loop spans 16 amino acids. J gave up 5 bases and V 4 bases, and 13 bases lay outside the gene matches. This CDR3 is CASSSARMRQGTEAFF. The CDR3 region has the DNA TGTGCCAGCAGCTCCGCAAGAATGAGACAGGGAACTGAAGCTTTCTTT.

The V and J genes are TRBV28 and TRBJ2-2; D is ambiguous. Germline loops: CDR1 MDHEN, CDR2 SYDVKM. This CDR3 is built from 14 residues. The ends were cut back, 2 bases at V and 2 bases at J, with 6 bases in the middle. The CDR3 coding sequence is TGTGCCAGCAGTTTAAACTTAAACACCGGGGAGCTGTTTTTT. Residues: CASSLNLNTGELFF.